This is a list of T cell receptor beta chains from one sample in a study of blood T cell repertoires in COVID-19. Assay: immunoSEQ multiplex PCR; the TCRdb copy retains only in-frame clones and omits some. The sample carries over 85,000 clones, 91% recorded once. Sequenced sample: peripheral blood. These receptors were obtained from a human donor with active COVID-19. The donor label of this sample is uncertain. Both conserved end residues are part of each CDR3. D genes are given only for firm matches. Clone size is not always given. Where it is, it says once, few, many or a class for expanded clones.

clone size	V gene	J gene	D gene	CDR3 DNA	CDR3 protein
-	TRBV10-3	TRBJ1-2	TRBD1	TGTGCCATCAGTGAGTCCGGTACAGGGGAGGCTGGCTACACCTTC	CAISESGTGEAGYTF
-	TRBV7-2	TRBJ2-1	-	TGTGCCAGCAGCTTACCTGCGAGCTACAATGAGCAGTTCTTC	CASSLPASYNEQFF
-	TRBV2	TRBJ1-5	-	TGTGCCAGCAGTGCAGAATTGGCGGGACAGCCCCAGCATTTT	CASSAELAGQPQHF
-	TRBV6-5	TRBJ2-7	-	TGTGCCAGCAGTCCTCAAGGGAGGTCCCACGAGCAGTACTTC	CASSPQGRSHEQYF
-	TRBV7-3	TRBJ2-3	TRBD2	TGTGCCAGCAGCCTGCGGCCTAGCGGGGGCACAGATACGCAGTATTTT	CASSLRPSGGTDTQYF
-	TRBV9	TRBJ2-2	-	TGTGCCAGCAGCGGCCCCGACAGGAGTTACACCGGGGAGCTGTTTTTT	CASSGPDRSYTGELFF
medium-sized	TRBV9	TRBJ1-2	TRBD1	TGTGCCAGCAGCGTTCGGGACAGGGTGGGAACTAACTATGGCTACACCTTC	CASSVRDRVGTNYGYTF
-	TRBV7-2	TRBJ2-5	TRBD1	TGTGCCAGCAGCTCCCCACAGGGGGCCAAGACCCAGTACTTC	CASSSPQGAKTQYF
-	TRBV19	TRBJ2-5	TRBD1	TGTGCCAGTAGGGACAGGGGGCGAGAGACCCAGTACTTC	CASRDRGRETQYF
-	TRBV7-2	TRBJ1-5	-	TGTGCCAGCAGCTTAGCTGGGGGGAATCAGCCCCAGCATTTT	CASSLAGGNQPQHF
-	TRBV11-1	TRBJ2-5	-	TGTGCCAGCAGCCCGGGACTGAGCGAAGAGACCCAGTACTTC	CASSPGLSEETQYF
once	TRBV11-2	TRBJ2-7	-	TGTGCCAGCAGCTTTTTCGCTGACAGTTCCTACGAGCAGTACTTC	CASSFFADSSYEQYF
once	TRBV4-3	TRBJ2-1	TRBD2	TGCGCCAGCAGCCAGGTTGTATGGGGGGGCAATGAGCAGTTCTTC	CASSQVVWGGNEQFF
-	TRBV2	TRBJ2-1	-	TGTGCCAGCGGGACACTTTCCTACAATGAGCAGTTCTTC	CASGTLSYNEQFF
-	TRBV5-1	TRBJ2-7	TRBD1	TGCGCCAGCAGCCCTCGTACAGGGGGTTTTCCCCACGAGCAGTACTTC	CASSPRTGGFPHEQYF
-	TRBV6-5	TRBJ1-3	-	TGTGCCAGCAGTTACGCAGGAAGCTCTGGAAACACCATATATTTT	CASSYAGSSGNTIYF
-	TRBV2	TRBJ2-2	TRBD1	TGTGCCAGCAGCCTGGACAGGGGGCACACCGGGGAGCTGTTTTTT	CASSLDRGHTGELFF
-	TRBV10-3	TRBJ2-5	TRBD2	TGTGCCATCAGGGATAGCGGGGGGAGTATTTTTGGAGAGACCCAGTACTTC	CAIRDSGGSIFGETQYF
-	TRBV11-2	TRBJ2-3	-	TGTGCCAGCAGCTTAGGCCGACTACTTGTCACAGATACGCAGTATTTT	CASSLGRLLVTDTQYF
-	TRBV19	TRBJ2-2	TRBD1	TGTGCCAGTAGTATTTTACAGGGGGAAGGCACCGGGGAGCTGTTTTTT	CASSILQGEGTGELFF
-	TRBV28	TRBJ1-4	-	TGTGCCAGCAGTATTGGACAGCTTAATGAAAAACTGTTTTTT	CASSIGQLNEKLFF